The 18 T cell receptor beta chains in this list originate from one sample, sequenced in a study of blood T cells in healthy people across ages. Then a second PCR, running roughly 7 to 11 cycles, was carried out with a sample-barcoded 5' primer and a J-beta primer mix. TCRdb passed the 5' RACE reads through MiXCR, listing each CDR3 protein once. The sample contains more than 1,400,000 distinct CDR3 sequences, around two fifths of which appear only once. Sequences were obtained from blood. These receptors were obtained from a woman under 30 in good health.

This chain links TRBV7-3 with TRBJ2-5; no definite D call. Trimming shortened V by 4 bases and J by 11 bases, and 17 bases separated the two germline ends. The CDR3 covers 13 residues. CDR1 SGHTA and CDR2 FQGTGA come from the germline V gene. The DNA for the CDR3 is TGTGCCAGCAGCTCCGAGACATCGGGTGAGCAGTACTTC. Its protein product is CASSSETSGEQYF.

Only one count was recorded for this clonotype. The V call is TRBV4-1, the J call TRBJ2-4; D ambiguous. From germline, CDR1 is MGHRA and CDR2 YSYEKL. The ends were cut back, 0 bases at V and 7 bases at J, with 16 bases in the middle. The CDR3 runs 16 residues. Here the CDR3 reads CASSQDWGSPPNIQYF. DNA for the CDR3: TGCGCCAGCAGCCAAGATTGGGGATCTCCCCCCAACATTCAGTACTTC.

The chain uses TRBV5-6 and TRBJ1-4; 11 bases line up with TRBD1. CDR1 and CDR2 (germline): SGHDT, YYEEEE. The CDR3 is made up of 15 amino acids. The junction had 6 bases not matched to a gene; V was cut back by 4 bases and J by 7 bases. The chain's CDR3 is CASSKGQGVGEKLFF. The CDR3 DNA reads as TGTGCCAGCAGCAAGGGACAGGGGGTTGGTGAAAAACTGTTTTTT.

This sequence joins TRBV6-4 and TRBJ1-5, with 8 bases matching TRBD1. The CDR3 length is 15 residues. Germline CDR1 and CDR2: MRHNA and SNTAGT. Trimming took 2 bases from V and 4 from J; bases not matched to a gene: 4. CDR3 sequence reads: CASSDPGQGNQPQHF. DNA of the CDR3: TGTGCCAGCAGTGACCCCGGACAGGGTAATCAGCCCCAGCATTTT.

V gene TRBV2 combines with J gene TRBJ2-1; possible D gene TRBD1, 5 bases. V was clipped by 6 bases and J by 9 bases, with 18 bases between them. The CDR3 sequence is 14 residues long. Germline assignment: CDR1 SNHLY and CDR2 FYNNEI. The CDR3 DNA sequence: TGTGCCAGCAGGGGGCGGACCACAATGAGTGAGCAGTTCTTC. Amino acids: CASRGRTTMSEQFF.

The chain joins TRBV18 to TRBJ2-7, with 8 nucleotides matching TRBD1. This CDR3 spans 17 amino acids. Germline loops: CDR1 KGHSH, CDR2 LQKENI. Germline trimming cut 0 bases from V and 4 bases from J; bases unmatched to any gene: 11. CDR3 in DNA: TGTGCCAGCTCACCACCGAATCCAGCAGGGGGCAGTTACGAGCAGTACTTC. This sequence encodes CASSPPNPAGGSYEQYF.

The chain uses TRBV20-1 and TRBJ2-5; TRBD1 might be the D (5 bases). The CDR3 runs 14 residues. Germline values: CDR1 DFQATT, CDR2 SNEGSKA (reference sequence). With 3 bases removed from V and 11 bases from J, the gap between germline ends came to 22 bases. CDR3 bases: TGCAGTGCTAGCTCGGTGAAGGGGTTCAATGAGCAGTACTTC. Encoded protein: CSASSVKGFNEQYF.

This clonotype was recorded at least ten times. The junction departs from germline at one end; a sequencing error may be responsible. The gene calls are TRBV5-1 and TRBJ1-5, with TRBD1 as a possible D gene (5 bases). The CDR3 totals 15 residues. Germline V gives CDR1 SGHRS, CDR2 YFSETQ. The CDR3 is CASSLSGGGNQPQHF. The CDR3 bases are TGTGCCAGCAGCTTAAGTGGGGGTGGCAATCAGCCCCAGCATTTT.

This clonotype was detected a few times. The chain has TRBV28 and TRBJ2-4, with 13 bases matching TRBD2. The CDR3 contains 14 residues. Germline trimming cut 3 bases from V and 13 bases from J; bases unmatched to any gene: 6. Germline assignment: CDR1 MDHEN and CDR2 SYDVKM. CDR3 nucleotides: TGTGCCAGCAGTTTGGGGGGACTAGCGGGATTCCAGTACTTC. This encodes CASSLGGLAGFQYF.

This clonotype was recorded a few times. The V and J genes are TRBV20-1 and TRBJ1-1; D is perhaps TRBD1 (6 bases). The V gene's germline CDR1 is DFQATT and CDR2 SNEGSKA (reference sequence). The CDR3 runs 14 residues. Trimming stripped 1 base from V and 1 base from J, with 10 bases between. The CDR3: CSARVDRSNTEAFF. In nucleotides, the CDR3 is TGCAGTGCTAGAGTCGACAGGTCGAACACTGAAGCTTTCTTT.

The chain is built from TRBV12-3 or TRBV12-4 and TRBJ2-3; the D gene could be TRBD1 or TRBD2 (5 bases each). The CDR3 is 18 residues long. Trimming took off 5 bases at V and 2 bases at J, with 23 bases between the two ends. The CDR3 loop is CASSPLPMGTDPTDTQYF. The CDR3 DNA follows: TGTGCCAGCAGTCCCCTCCCCATGGGGACCGACCCCACAGATACGCAGTATTTT.

On this clonotype: A junction boundary mismatches the germline segment, possibly from a read error. The V call is TRBV20-1, the J call TRBJ2-3, with 7 bases lining up with TRBD1. This CDR3 region has 15 residues. CDR1 and CDR2 from the germline V gene are DFQATT and SNEGSKA (reference sequence). CDR3 loop: CSARRTQGSADAQYF. CDR3 in DNA: TGCAGTGCTAGGCGTACACAGGGGAGCGCAGATGCGCAGTATTTT.

This clonotype was seen a handful of times. This chain connects TRBV2 to TRBJ2-7; no reliable D call. V lost 7 bases and J 10 bases, leaving 23 bases between the germline ends. This CDR3 comprises 14 residues. The germline V gene encodes CDR1 SNHLY and CDR2 FYNNEI. CDR3 amino acids: CASTGRTSHEGQYF. The CDR3 bases are TGTGCCAGCACAGGACGTACCTCCCATGAAGGCCAGTACTTC. The variable domain in full, completed from reference TRBV2 and TRBJ2-7, reads EPEVTQTPSHQVTQMGQEVILRCVPISNHLYFYWYRQILGQKVEFLVSFYNNEISEKSEIFDDQFSVERPDGSNFTLKIRSTKLEDSAMYFCASTGRTSHEGQYFGPGTRLTVT.

This clonotype turned up a few times. The chain couples TRBV4-1 to TRBJ1-1, with 7 positions matching TRBD1. This CDR3 spans 15 amino acids. V gave up 4 bases and J gave up 2 bases; unmatched junction bases: 7. In germline, CDR1 is MGHRA, CDR2 YSYEKL. CDR3 nucleotides: TGCGCCAGCAGCCGCCCGGACAGGATTAACACTGAAGCTTTCTTT. This sequence encodes CASSRPDRINTEAFF.

The V call is TRBV7-2, the J call TRBJ2-1; 14 positions agree with TRBD2. The germline V gene encodes CDR1 SGHTA and CDR2 FQGNSA. Trimming took 0 bases from V and 7 from J; bases not matched to a gene: 8. This CDR3 is 18 amino acids long. CDR3 residues: CASSLAGTSGSIRNEQFF. The CDR3 DNA is TGTGCCAGCAGCTTAGCTGGGACTAGCGGGAGTATAAGGAATGAGCAGTTCTTC.

This clonotype was seen more than once but under ten times. This chain joins TRBV15 and TRBJ2-3; D is unresolved. With 0 bases removed from V and 0 bases from J, the gap between germline ends came to 10 bases. The germline V gene has CDR1 LNHNV and CDR2 YYDKDF (reference sequence). This CDR3 is built from 16 residues. As DNA, the CDR3 is TGTGCCACCAGCAGAGATCCAATGGGTAGCACAGATACGCAGTATTTT. Translation gives CATSRDPMGSTDTQYF.

The count of this clonotype is one. The rearrangement links TRBV10-3 to TRBJ1-1; D gene uncertain. CDR1 and CDR2 from the germline V gene are ENHRY and SYGVKD. Trimming removed 7 bases at V and 4 bases at J, with 16 bases between. This CDR3 has 14 amino acids. The CDR3 loop reads CAIKSTDVGTEAFF. Here the CDR3 DNA reads TGTGCCATCAAATCTACGGACGTGGGCACTGAAGCTTTCTTT.

This sequence joins TRBV28 and TRBJ1-5, with D tentatively TRBD1 (5 bases). The CDR3 contains 18 residues. Between the trimmed V and J ends, which lost 5 bases and 4 bases, there was a span of 24 bases. Germline lookup yields CDR1 MDHEN and CDR2 SYDVKM. The DNA for the CDR3 is TGTGCCAGCAGTCCCTCCCACCGGGGCCCTAAAGGAAATCAGCCCCAGCATTTT. Amino acids: CASSPSHRGPKGNQPQHF.